This entry features one T cell receptor (beta chain) sequence. The data were taken from a study of blood T cells in healthy people across ages. PCR was performed a second time for about 7 to 12 cycles using a sample-barcoded 5' primer and a J-beta primer mix. One entry per CDR3 protein results from TCRdb running MiXCR on the 5' RACE reads. The data contain fewer than 650,000 distinct CDR3 sequences, about 26% of them singletons. There are 13 residues in the CDR3. Germline assignment: CDR1 ENHRY and CDR2 SYGVKD. The V and J ends lost 6 bases and 3 bases respectively, with 9 bases between them. The sample was also reused in another study, on T cells of mothers and their children.

The gene calls are TRBV10-3 and TRBJ2-1, with D possibly being TRBD2 (6 bases). Sequenced sample: blood. The TCR originated in a boy aged 2 to 10 in good health. CDR3 region: CAIRAGVYNEQFF. As DNA, the CDR3 is TGTGCCATCAGAGCGGGCGTCTACAATGAGCAGTTCTTC.